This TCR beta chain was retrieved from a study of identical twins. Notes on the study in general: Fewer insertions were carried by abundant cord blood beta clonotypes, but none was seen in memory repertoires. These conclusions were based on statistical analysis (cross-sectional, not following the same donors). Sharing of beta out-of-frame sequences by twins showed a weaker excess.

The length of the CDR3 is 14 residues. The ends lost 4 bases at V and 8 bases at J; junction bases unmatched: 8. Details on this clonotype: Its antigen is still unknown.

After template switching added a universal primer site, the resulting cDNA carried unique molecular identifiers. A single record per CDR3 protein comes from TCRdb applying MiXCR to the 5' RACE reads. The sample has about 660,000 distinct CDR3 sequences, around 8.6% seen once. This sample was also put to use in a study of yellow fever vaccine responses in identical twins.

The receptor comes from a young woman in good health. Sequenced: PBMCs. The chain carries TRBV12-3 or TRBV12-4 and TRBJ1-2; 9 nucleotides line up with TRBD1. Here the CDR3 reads CASSSGDRDWGYTF. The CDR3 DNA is TGTGCCAGCAGTTCCGGGGACAGGGACTGGGGCTACACCTTC.